This is a list of T cell receptor beta chains from one sample in a study of OX40 agonist ivuxolimab in advanced cancers. The assay was immunoSEQ multiplex PCR, and TCRdb's table has in-frame clones only and misses some. The table has 70,000 to 85,000 clones, 86% seen once. Sequencing was performed on CD4+ or CD8+ T cells sorted from blood, taken in a trial of the OX40 agonist ivuxolimab. Source of these receptors: an adult with an advanced solid tumor such as melanoma, head and neck, liver or kidney cancer. Both conserved end residues are part of each CDR3. The order of the fields is clone size, J gene, V gene, D gene, CDR3 protein, CDR3 DNA. D genes are given only for firm matches. Expanded clones are given a class, and other clones once, few, many or no size at all.

abundance: -; j_gene: TRBJ2-7; v_gene: TRBV6-5; d_gene: TRBD1; CDR3aa: CASSYSTGGDYEQYF; CDR3nt: TGTGCCAGCAGTTACTCGACAGGGGGAGACTACGAGCAGTACTTC
abundance: -; j_gene: TRBJ2-1; v_gene: TRBV19; d_gene: -; CDR3aa: CASSPLGKGPYNEQFF; CDR3nt: TGTGCCAGTAGCCCGCTCGGGAAGGGACCGTACAATGAGCAGTTCTTC
abundance: -; j_gene: TRBJ1-3; v_gene: TRBV27; d_gene: TRBD1; CDR3aa: CATKKWGQRGNTIYF; CDR3nt: TGTGCCACCAAAAAGTGGGGACAGAGGGGAAACACCATATATTTT
abundance: -; j_gene: TRBJ2-1; v_gene: TRBV11-2; d_gene: -; CDR3aa: CASSLDRVGSIEQFF; CDR3nt: TGTGCCAGCAGCTTAGATCGAGTGGGGTCAATCGAGCAGTTCTTC
abundance: -; j_gene: TRBJ1-5; v_gene: TRBV19; d_gene: -; CDR3aa: CASSIVGGGGPQPQHF; CDR3nt: TGTGCCAGTAGTATAGTAGGAGGAGGGGGGCCTCAGCCCCAGCATTTT
abundance: -; j_gene: TRBJ2-7; v_gene: TRBV9; d_gene: TRBD1; CDR3aa: CASSAPGQGTYEQYF; CDR3nt: TGTGCCAGCAGCGCCCCGGGACAGGGAACCTACGAGCAGTACTTC
abundance: -; j_gene: TRBJ2-5; v_gene: TRBV7-3; d_gene: TRBD2; CDR3aa: CASSPGRVASGKREETQYF; CDR3nt: TGTGCCAGCAGCCCTGGCCGAGTGGCTAGCGGGAAGAGAGAAGAGACCCAGTACTTC
abundance: -; j_gene: TRBJ2-1; v_gene: TRBV11-1; d_gene: -; CDR3aa: CASSLGQIGFNEQFF; CDR3nt: TGTGCCAGCAGCTTAGGACAGATAGGGTTCAATGAGCAGTTCTTC
abundance: -; j_gene: TRBJ1-2; v_gene: TRBV4-1; d_gene: TRBD1; CDR3aa: CASSRSAGGFIGYTF; CDR3nt: TGCGCCAGCAGCCGTAGCGCAGGGGGCTTCATCGGCTACACCTTC
abundance: -; j_gene: TRBJ2-7; v_gene: TRBV5-1; d_gene: TRBD2; CDR3aa: CASSLGTSGYEQYF; CDR3nt: TGCGCCAGCAGCCTGGGGACTAGCGGTTACGAGCAGTACTTC
abundance: -; j_gene: TRBJ1-1; v_gene: TRBV6-5; d_gene: -; CDR3aa: CASSYDTGTPEAFF; CDR3nt: TGTGCCAGCAGTTACGACACCGGAACCCCTGAAGCTTTCTTT
abundance: -; j_gene: TRBJ2-5; v_gene: TRBV18; d_gene: TRBD2; CDR3aa: CASSPLASGISQGETQYF; CDR3nt: TGTGCCAGCTCACCACTCGCTAGCGGGATCTCTCAGGGAGAGACCCAGTACTTC
abundance: once; j_gene: TRBJ2-3; v_gene: TRBV7-9; d_gene: -; CDR3aa: CASSLGAGGSDTQYF; CDR3nt: TGTGCCAGCAGCTTAGGAGCGGGTGGGTCAGATACGCAGTATTTT
abundance: -; j_gene: TRBJ1-2; v_gene: TRBV30; d_gene: -; CDR3aa: CAWSVDSYYGYTF; CDR3nt: TGTGCCTGGAGTGTGGACAGCTACTATGGCTACACCTTC
abundance: -; j_gene: TRBJ2-1; v_gene: TRBV4-3; d_gene: -; CDR3aa: CASSQEGRPEGDNEQFF; CDR3nt: TGCGCCAGCAGCCAAGAGGGTAGGCCTGAAGGGGACAATGAGCAGTTCTTC
abundance: -; j_gene: TRBJ2-1; v_gene: TRBV6-1; d_gene: -; CDR3aa: CASMAYNEQFF; CDR3nt: TGTGCCAGCATGGCGTACAATGAGCAGTTCTTC
abundance: -; j_gene: TRBJ1-6; v_gene: TRBV29-1; d_gene: -; CDR3aa: CSVLETLFSPLHF; CDR3nt: TGCAGCGTTCTGGAAACACTATTTTCACCCCTCCACTTT
abundance: -; j_gene: TRBJ1-1; v_gene: TRBV9; d_gene: -; CDR3aa: CASSVQGITEAFF; CDR3nt: TGTGCCAGCAGCGTACAGGGCATCACTGAAGCTTTCTTT
abundance: -; j_gene: TRBJ2-5; v_gene: TRBV6-5; d_gene: -; CDR3aa: CASSPTAKETQYF; CDR3nt: TGTGCCAGCAGTCCGACCGCAAAAGAGACCCAGTACTTC
abundance: -; j_gene: TRBJ2-7; v_gene: TRBV2; d_gene: -; CDR3aa: CASSPRYSYEQYF; CDR3nt: TGTGCCAGCAGCCCTAGGTACTCCTACGAGCAGTACTTC
abundance: -; j_gene: TRBJ1-1; v_gene: TRBV5-6; d_gene: -; CDR3aa: CASSFMGGAFF; CDR3nt: TGTGCCAGCAGCTTCATGGGCGGGGCTTTCTTT
abundance: -; j_gene: TRBJ1-4; v_gene: TRBV11-2; d_gene: TRBD1; CDR3aa: CASSLGTGVGEKLFF; CDR3nt: TGTGCCAGCAGCTTAGGTACAGGGGTAGGTGAAAAACTGTTTTTT
abundance: -; j_gene: TRBJ2-3; v_gene: TRBV10-3; d_gene: -; CDR3aa: CAISESPENTQYF; CDR3nt: TGTGCCATCAGTGAGTCCCCCGAAAATACGCAGTATTTT
abundance: -; j_gene: TRBJ1-2; v_gene: TRBV11-2; d_gene: TRBD1; CDR3aa: CASSFAGGDYGYTF; CDR3nt: TGTGCCAGCAGCTTTGCAGGGGGTGACTATGGCTACACCTTC
abundance: -; j_gene: TRBJ2-3; v_gene: TRBV30; d_gene: -; CDR3aa: CAWRLSGSTDTQYF; CDR3nt: TGTGCCTGGAGGCTTAGCGGCAGCACAGATACGCAGTATTTT
abundance: -; j_gene: TRBJ2-5; v_gene: TRBV28; d_gene: -; CDR3aa: CASSLDGETQYF; CDR3nt: TGTGCCAGCAGTCTCGACGGAGAGACCCAGTACTTC
abundance: -; j_gene: TRBJ1-2; v_gene: TRBV2; d_gene: -; CDR3aa: CASNAGRHNYGYTF; CDR3nt: TGTGCCAGCAACGCTGGACGTCACAACTATGGCTACACCTTC
abundance: -; j_gene: TRBJ2-3; v_gene: TRBV6-6; d_gene: TRBD1; CDR3aa: CASRLTGNTDTQYF; CDR3nt: TGTGCCAGCAGGTTGACAGGGAACACAGATACGCAGTATTTT
abundance: -; j_gene: TRBJ1-6; v_gene: TRBV6-1; d_gene: -; CDR3aa: CASSDRGTVNSPLHF; CDR3nt: TGTGCCAGCAGTGACAGGGGTACAGTAAATTCACCCCTCCACTTT
abundance: -; j_gene: TRBJ2-3; v_gene: TRBV9; d_gene: TRBD2; CDR3aa: CASSVVSSGGAADTQYF; CDR3nt: TGTGCCAGCAGCGTAGTGTCTAGCGGGGGGGCCGCAGATACGCAGTATTTT
abundance: -; j_gene: TRBJ2-7; v_gene: TRBV5-4; d_gene: -; CDR3aa: CASSFLGPNYEQYF; CDR3nt: TGTGCCAGCAGCTTCCTTGGTCCGAACTACGAGCAGTACTTC
abundance: -; j_gene: TRBJ1-4; v_gene: TRBV28; d_gene: TRBD1; CDR3aa: CASSPGQFNEKLFF; CDR3nt: TGTGCCAGCAGCCCGGGACAGTTTAATGAAAAACTGTTTTTT
abundance: -; j_gene: TRBJ2-1; v_gene: TRBV27; d_gene: TRBD2; CDR3aa: CASRLAGGNEQFF; CDR3nt: TGTGCCAGCAGGCTAGCGGGAGGGAATGAGCAGTTCTTC
abundance: -; j_gene: TRBJ2-7; v_gene: TRBV6-6; d_gene: -; CDR3aa: CASSYSRDYEQYF; CDR3nt: TGTGCCAGCAGTTACAGCAGGGACTACGAGCAGTACTTC
abundance: many; j_gene: TRBJ1-1; v_gene: TRBV11-3; d_gene: -; CDR3aa: CASSWTVNTEAFF; CDR3nt: TGTGCCAGCAGCTGGACGGTGAACACTGAAGCTTTCTTT
abundance: -; j_gene: TRBJ2-3; v_gene: TRBV7-3; d_gene: TRBD1; CDR3aa: CASSPRTGTDTQYF; CDR3nt: TGTGCCAGCAGCCCGAGGACAGGAACAGATACGCAGTATTTT
abundance: -; j_gene: TRBJ1-1; v_gene: TRBV6-6; d_gene: -; CDR3aa: CASSYRRNTEAFF; CDR3nt: TGTGCCAGCAGTTACAGGAGGAACACTGAAGCTTTCTTT
abundance: few; j_gene: TRBJ2-1; v_gene: TRBV4-2; d_gene: -; CDR3aa: CASSQQDGEQFF; CDR3nt: TGTGCCAGCAGCCAACAGGATGGGGAGCAGTTCTTC
abundance: -; j_gene: TRBJ2-5; v_gene: TRBV9; d_gene: TRBD2; CDR3aa: CASSVGTSGIETQYF; CDR3nt: TGTGCCAGCAGCGTGGGGACTAGCGGGATAGAGACCCAGTACTTC
abundance: -; j_gene: TRBJ1-1; v_gene: TRBV27; d_gene: -; CDR3aa: CASTQGNTEAFF; CDR3nt: TGTGCCAGCACCCAGGGGAACACTGAAGCTTTCTTT
abundance: once; j_gene: TRBJ2-7; v_gene: TRBV6-6; d_gene: -; CDR3aa: CASSQTSYEQYF; CDR3nt: TGTGCCAGCAGTCAGACCTCCTACGAGCAGTACTTC
abundance: -; j_gene: TRBJ2-4; v_gene: TRBV27; d_gene: -; CDR3aa: CASSLNPRANIQYF; CDR3nt: TGTGCCAGCAGTTTGAACCCGAGGGCTAACATTCAGTACTTC
abundance: -; j_gene: TRBJ1-1; v_gene: TRBV7-2; d_gene: -; CDR3aa: CASSSPPVNTEAFF; CDR3nt: TGTGCCAGCAGCTCCCCCCCAGTGAACACTGAAGCTTTCTTT
abundance: -; j_gene: TRBJ1-3; v_gene: TRBV9; d_gene: -; CDR3aa: CASSPPGSGNTIYF; CDR3nt: TGTGCCAGCAGCCCCCCCGGCTCTGGAAACACCATATATTTT
abundance: -; j_gene: TRBJ2-5; v_gene: TRBV4-3; d_gene: TRBD2; CDR3aa: CASSQEEAGPSSGRETQYF; CDR3nt: TGCGCCAGCAGCCAAGAGGAAGCGGGACCTTCCTCAGGGAGGGAGACCCAGTACTTC
abundance: -; j_gene: TRBJ1-1; v_gene: TRBV2; d_gene: TRBD1; CDR3aa: CASRDGQGNTEAFF; CDR3nt: TGTGCCAGCAGGGACGGACAGGGGAACACTGAAGCTTTCTTT
abundance: few; j_gene: TRBJ1-1; v_gene: TRBV19; d_gene: -; CDR3aa: CASTPRGGNTEAFF; CDR3nt: TGTGCCAGTACCCCTCGCGGTGGGAACACTGAAGCTTTCTTT
abundance: -; j_gene: TRBJ2-5; v_gene: TRBV18; d_gene: TRBD1; CDR3aa: CASSPRIAGQGLGETQYF; CDR3nt: TGTGCCAGCTCACCAAGGATTGCGGGACAGGGATTGGGAGAGACCCAGTACTTC
abundance: -; j_gene: TRBJ1-1; v_gene: TRBV11-1; d_gene: -; CDR3aa: CASSNIFQFLGQKTTEAFF; CDR3nt: TGTGCCAGCAGCAATATCTTTCAATTCCTAGGACAGAAAACCACTGAAGCTTTCTTT
abundance: -; j_gene: TRBJ2-3; v_gene: TRBV5-1; d_gene: -; CDR3aa: CASSLGNTDTQYF; CDR3nt: TGCGCCAGCAGCTTGGGGAACACAGATACGCAGTATTTT
abundance: -; j_gene: TRBJ2-7; v_gene: TRBV19; d_gene: TRBD1; CDR3aa: CASKDRGSYEQYF; CDR3nt: TGTGCCAGTAAGGACAGGGGATCGTACGAGCAGTACTTC
abundance: -; j_gene: TRBJ1-1; v_gene: TRBV7-9; d_gene: -; CDR3aa: CASSLAGITEAFF; CDR3nt: TGTGCCAGCAGCTTAGCCGGGATCACTGAAGCTTTCTTT
abundance: -; j_gene: TRBJ1-6; v_gene: TRBV14; d_gene: TRBD1; CDR3aa: CASSLGQGLSYNSPLHF; CDR3nt: TGTGCCAGCAGCCTGGGACAGGGCCTCTCCTATAATTCACCCCTCCACTTT
abundance: -; j_gene: TRBJ2-1; v_gene: TRBV11-3; d_gene: TRBD2; CDR3aa: CASSFTGTSGAQSSYNEQFF; CDR3nt: TGTGCCAGCAGTTTCACCGGGACTAGCGGGGCCCAGAGCTCCTACAATGAGCAGTTCTTC
abundance: -; j_gene: TRBJ2-5; v_gene: TRBV6-1; d_gene: -; CDR3aa: CASSSHGGGQTQYF; CDR3nt: TGTGCCAGCAGTTCCCACGGCGGAGGACAGACCCAGTACTTC
abundance: -; j_gene: TRBJ2-7; v_gene: TRBV6-6; d_gene: TRBD1; CDR3aa: CASHRPGQGAAREQYF; CDR3nt: TGTGCCAGCCATCGGCCCGGGCAGGGGGCAGCGAGGGAGCAGTACTTC
abundance: -; j_gene: TRBJ1-3; v_gene: TRBV7-2; d_gene: -; CDR3aa: CASSLSSNRPTGNTIYF; CDR3nt: TGTGCCAGCAGCTTAAGTTCCAACAGGCCAACTGGAAACACCATATATTTT
abundance: -; j_gene: TRBJ1-4; v_gene: TRBV15; d_gene: -; CDR3aa: CATSRDRDSATNEKLFF; CDR3nt: TGTGCCACCAGCAGAGATCGTGACAGCGCAACTAATGAAAAACTGTTTTTT